Below are 30 T cell receptor beta chains sequenced from a single sample in a study of CD8 T cells in Susac syndrome. Reverse transcription used roughly 0.45 to 1 ug RNA and random hexamers. Each CDR3 protein gets one entry after TCRdb re-called the immunoSEQ multiplex PCR reads with MiXCR. The repertoire includes a few hundred thousand distinct CDR3 sequences, 95% of them detected once, and 0.082% sits in the top ten. The specimen sequenced was CD4+ T cells from PBMCs. The receptor set was obtained from a human donor with multiple sclerosis.

A single count supports this clonotype. The V gene is TRBV19, the J gene TRBJ2-3; TRBD1 might be the D (6 bases). This CDR3 comprises 16 residues. Trimming stripped 5 bases from V and 3 bases from J, with 18 bases between. Germline V lookup: CDR1 LNHDA, CDR2 SQIVND (reference sequence). Written as DNA, the CDR3 is TGTGCCAGTAGTCCCCAGGGGATCGGTCCGACAGATACGCAGTATTTT. Protein product: CASSPQGIGPTDTQYF.

The rearrangement joins TRBV3-1 to TRBJ2-4; perhaps TRBD1 as D (6 bases). Germline CDR1 and CDR2: LGHDT and YNNKEL (reference sequence). The V gene lost 3 bases and the J gene lost 7 bases, with 13 bases spanning the gap. CDR3 length: 14 amino acids. The CDR3 protein is CASSHANRDNIQYF. Here the CDR3 DNA reads TGTGCCAGCAGCCATGCCAACAGGGATAACATTCAGTACTTC. Combining the CDR3 with reference TRBV3-1 and TRBJ2-4 gives the whole variable domain DTAVSQTPKYLVTQMGNDKSIKCEQNLGHDTMYWYKQDSKKFLKIMFSYNNKELIINETVPNRFSPKSPDKAHLNLHINSLELGDSAVYFCASSHANRDNIQYFGAGTRLSVL.

This rearrangement joins TRBV3-1 to TRBJ2-1; the D is unclear. Germline CDR1 LGHDT, CDR2 YNNKEL (reference sequence). Trimming removed 0 bases at V and 1 base at J, with 16 bases between. This CDR3 has 18 residues. The DNA of the CDR3 is TGTGCCAGCAGCCAAGATATGGCTTCCTCCATATCCTACAATGAGCAGTTCTTC. Translation: CASSQDMASSISYNEQFF.

This clonotype was counted a few times. In DNA, the CDR3 is TGTGCCAGCTCACCCGGCACAGATACGCAGTATTTT. Amino acids: CASSPGTDTQYF. This chain joins TRBV7-9 and TRBJ2-3; D gene ambiguous. Between the trimmed V and J ends, which lost 8 bases and 1 base, there was a span of 7 bases. Germline V CDR1 and CDR2: SEHNR, FQNEAQ (reference sequence). The CDR3 covers 12 residues.

The chain joins TRBV5-6 to TRBJ2-3; the D call may be TRBD1 or TRBD2 (5 bases each). Trimming removed 2 bases at V and 6 bases at J, with 10 bases between. This CDR3 comprises 13 residues. Germline values: CDR1 SGHDT, CDR2 YYEEEE. CDR3 nucleotides: TGTGCCAGCAGCTTTCGAGGGGAGGATACGCAGTATTTT. As protein: CASSFRGEDTQYF.

The CDR3 here is CSANFDRYEQYF. The CDR3 nucleotides are TGCAGTGCCAACTTTGACAGATACGAGCAGTACTTC. The chain couples TRBV20-1 to TRBJ2-7, with D tentatively TRBD1 (5 bases). CDR3 length equals 12 residues. Germline CDR1 reads DFQATT; CDR2 reads SNEGSKA (reference sequence). V was pared by 6 bases and J by 4 bases, with 13 bases between.

This clonotype was seen just once. The genes are TRBV20-1 and TRBJ2-5, with 11 bases lining up with TRBD1. Losses at the gene ends were 6 bases for V and 1 base for J; bases not matched to a gene: 10. This CDR3 comprises 16 residues. The germline CDR1 and CDR2 sequences are DFQATT and SNEGSKA (reference sequence). The CDR3 DNA reads TGCAGTGCGGTGGACAGGGGGCCTGTAGTCCAAGAGACCCAGTACTTC. This gives the protein CSAVDRGPVVQETQYF.

This clonotype was counted between two and nine times. The genes are TRBV12-3 or TRBV12-4 and TRBJ1-5; no clear D. CDR3 size: 12 residues. Trimming took off 1 base at V and 9 bases at J, with 7 bases between the two ends. The CDR3 region has the DNA TGTGCCAGCAGTTTAGACCCCGGGCCCCAGCATTTT. This encodes CASSLDPGPQHF.

The chain employs TRBV29-1 and TRBJ2-5, with 8 positions matching TRBD2. The length of the CDR3 is 14 residues. CDR1 and CDR2 (germline): SQVTM, ANQGSEA. Germline trimming cut 4 bases from V and 4 bases from J; bases unmatched to any gene: 8. The CDR3: CSVGLAGPGETQYF. DNA of the CDR3: TGCAGCGTTGGGCTAGCGGGTCCCGGAGAGACCCAGTACTTC.

The chain carries TRBV30 and TRBJ1-1; TRBD1 is a possible D gene (5 bases). The V gene lost 4 bases and the J gene lost 0 bases, with 6 bases spanning the gap. This CDR3 has 12 amino acids. Looked up from germline, CDR1 is GTSNPN and CDR2 is SVGIG (reference sequence). For the CDR3, the DNA is TGTGCCTGGACAGGGATGAACACTGAAGCTTTCTTT. Its protein is CAWTGMNTEAFF.

CDR3 sequence: CSSPGSSGTDTQYF. The CDR3 region has the DNA TGCAGCTCCCCCGGGTCTAGCGGCACAGATACGCAGTATTTT. The chain has TRBV29-1 and TRBJ2-3; D might be TRBD2 (6 bases). Germline-derived CDR1 and CDR2 are SQVTM and ANQGSEA. Trimming removed 8 bases from V and 1 base from J, with 16 bases in between. The CDR3 runs 14 residues.

V gene TRBV3-1 combines with J gene TRBJ1-6; 9 bases line up with TRBD1. The CDR3 has 13 amino acids. With 4 bases clipped from V and 14 bases from J, the junction kept 6 bases outside the gene matches. CDR1 LGHDT and CDR2 YNNKEL come from the germline V gene (reference sequence). The CDR3 DNA is TGTGCCAGCAGCCCTGGACAGGGGAGGGCCCTCCACTTT. It specifies CASSPGQGRALHF.

The chain combines TRBV15 with TRBJ1-1, with D hard to call. CDR1 LNHNV and CDR2 YYDKDF come from the germline V gene (reference sequence). The V and J ends lost 3 bases and 10 bases respectively, with 24 bases between them. The CDR3 totals 16 residues. CDR3 residues: CATSSSPLLGSSRAFF. The DNA for the CDR3 is TGTGCCACCAGCAGTTCCCCCTTGTTGGGTTCTTCTCGAGCTTTCTTT.

The chain joins TRBV9 to TRBJ2-2; the D is unclear. This CDR3 has 13 amino acids. Trimming removed 4 bases at V and 7 bases at J, with 11 bases between. Germline V gene lookup returns CDR1 SGDLS and CDR2 YYNGEE. As DNA, the CDR3 is TGTGCCAGCAGCTCTCGGATGGGCGGGGAGCTGTTTTTT. Encoded protein: CASSSRMGGELFF.

The chain is built from TRBV6-5 and TRBJ1-6; the D gene is possibly TRBD1 (6 bases). The CDR3 covers 16 residues. Germline V lookup: CDR1 MNHEY, CDR2 SVGAGI. V shed 0 bases and J shed 15 bases, with 21 bases lying between them. The CDR3 loop reads CASSYSSPPQGGILHF. For the CDR3, the DNA is TGTGCCAGCAGTTACTCGAGTCCCCCACAGGGAGGAATCCTCCACTTT.

The chain has TRBV20-1 and TRBJ2-7; 11 bases fit TRBD1. J gave up 1 base and V 7 bases, and 3 bases lay outside the gene matches. The CDR3 has 13 residues. Per germline, CDR1 DFQATT and CDR2 SNEGSKA (reference sequence). The chain's CDR3 is CSVGQGASYEQYF. CDR3 nucleotides: TGCAGTGTAGGACAGGGGGCGTCCTACGAGCAGTACTTC.

V and J are TRBV6-5 and TRBJ2-7, with no clear D. The CDR3 covers 14 residues. Trimming pared 8 bases from V and 3 bases from J, leaving 17 bases between. Germline assignment: CDR1 MNHEY and CDR2 SVGAGI. This CDR3 is CASSIRLGNYEQYV. For the CDR3, the DNA is TGTGCCAGCTCAATACGTCTGGGTAACTACGAGCAGTACGTC.

The chain couples TRBV3-1 to TRBJ2-6, with unresolved D. Trimming took off 5 bases at V and 4 bases at J, with 6 bases between the two ends. The CDR3 loop spans 13 amino acids. Germline V gene sequence: CDR1 LGHDT, CDR2 YNNKEL (reference sequence). The CDR3 spells CASSFLGANVLTF. The CDR3 DNA is TGTGCCAGCAGCTTCCTGGGGGCCAACGTCCTGACTTTC.

The J gene is TRBJ2-5, the V gene TRBV7-9, with D perhaps matching TRBD1 or TRBD2 (6 bases each). Germline V gene lookup returns CDR1 SEHNR and CDR2 FQNEAQ (reference sequence). V lost 6 bases to trimming and J lost 5 bases, with 16 bases between them. The CDR3 runs 14 residues. In DNA, the CDR3 is TGTGCCAGCAGTCTTGGGGGGCCATGGGAGACCCAGTACTTC. Translating gives CASSLGGPWETQYF.

J is TRBJ1-2 and V is TRBV30; TRBD1 aligns across 9 bases. With V trimmed by 5 bases and J by 5 bases, 0 bases remained unmatched. Germline CDR1 GTSNPN, CDR2 SVGIG (reference sequence). This CDR3 spans 11 amino acids. CDR3 protein: CAWGQGYGYTF. DNA of the CDR3: TGTGCCTGGGGACAGGGGTATGGCTACACCTTC.

The count of this clonotype is one. The rearrangement links TRBV7-9 to TRBJ2-3; D call uncertain. Per germline, CDR1 SEHNR and CDR2 FQNEAQ (reference sequence). V lost 11 bases to trimming and J lost 2 bases, with 17 bases between them. The CDR3 spans 14 residues. CDR3 sequence: CAWAAMTHTDTQYF. DNA for the CDR3: TGTGCCTGGGCCGCAATGACCCACACAGATACGCAGTATTTT.

The chain carries TRBV29-1 and TRBJ2-5, with D tentatively TRBD1 (6 bases). The CDR3 runs to 12 residues. Germline assignment: CDR1 SQVTM and CDR2 ANQGSEA. Trimming took 4 bases from V and 4 from J, leaving 10 bases between them. CDR3 region: CSVGKGGETQYF. CDR3 DNA sequence: TGCAGCGTTGGGAAAGGGGGAGAGACCCAGTACTTC. The full variable domain, completed using reference TRBV29-1 and TRBJ2-5, is SAVISQKPSRDICQRGTSLTIQCQVDSQVTMMFWYRQQPGQSLTLIATANQGSEATYESGFVIDKFPISRPNLTFSTLTVSNMSPEDSSIYLCSVGKGGETQYFGPGTRLLVL.

The chain uses TRBV18 and TRBJ1-2; the match to TRBD1 covers 9 bases. In germline, CDR1 is KGHSH, CDR2 LQKENI. The CDR3 has 13 residues. Trimming took 3 bases from V and 8 from J; bases not matched to a gene: 4. The CDR3: CASSPGTGHGYTF. In nucleotides, the CDR3 is TGTGCCAGCTCACCGGGGACAGGGCACGGCTACACCTTC. Complete variable domain (other parts from reference TRBV18 and TRBJ1-2): NAGVMQNPRHLVRRRGQEARLRCSPMKGHSHVYWYRQLPEEGLKFMVYLQKENIIDESGMPKERFSAEFPKEGPSILRIQQVVRGDSAAYFCASSPGTGHGYTFGSGTRLTVV.

This clonotype showed up just once. The chain has TRBV20-1 and TRBJ2-5; D perhaps matches TRBD1 (5 bases). With 6 bases removed from V and 2 bases from J, the gap between germline ends came to 13 bases. From germline, CDR1 is DFQATT and CDR2 SNEGSKA (reference sequence). The CDR3 covers 13 residues. For the CDR3, the DNA is TGCAGTGCCCCCGGAGACAGTCAAGAGACCCAGTACTTC. This encodes CSAPGDSQETQYF.

V gene TRBV20-1 combines with J gene TRBJ2-5; 7 bases agree with TRBD1. This CDR3 contains 12 residues. The germline V gene encodes CDR1 DFQATT and CDR2 SNEGSKA (reference sequence). The trim removed 5 bases at V and 3 bases at J, leaving 3 bases unmatched. CDR3 protein: CSARQGEETQYF. In nucleotides, the CDR3 is TGCAGTGCTCGACAGGGTGAAGAGACCCAGTACTTC.

The rearrangement joins TRBV29-1 to TRBJ2-7; D is undetermined. V was pared by 4 bases and J by 0 bases, with 16 bases between. The CDR3 contains 15 residues. In germline, CDR1 is SQVTM, CDR2 ANQGSEA. CDR3 DNA sequence: TGCAGCGTTGGGGTAGACCAGAGGAGCTCCTACGAGCAGTACTTC. Translated, it gives CSVGVDQRSSYEQYF.

This clonotype appeared once. The chain's CDR3 is CASSLRDGEQYF. DNA for the CDR3: TGCGCCAGCAGCCTAAGGGACGGCGAGCAGTACTTC. The V and J genes are TRBV5-1 and TRBJ2-7, with D perhaps given as TRBD1 or TRBD2 (5 bases each). V was shortened by 4 bases and J by 6 bases, with 11 bases between the two germline ends. The CDR3 totals 12 residues. The germline V gene encodes CDR1 SGHRS and CDR2 YFSETQ.

Details on this clonotype: One end of the junction does not line up with germline, which may come from a read error. The chain recombines TRBV5-1 with TRBJ2-2, with TRBD1 identical over 9 bases. The CDR3 extends over 14 amino acids. CDR1 is SGHRS, CDR2 YFSETQ, per germline. The CDR3, as DNA: TGTGCCAGCAGCCGGACAGGGGACACCGGGGAGCTGTTTTTT. It is translated as CASSRTGDTGELFF.

The rearrangement uses TRBV29-1 and TRBJ2-5; 7 nucleotides match TRBD2. The germline V gene encodes CDR1 SQVTM and CDR2 ANQGSEA. The CDR3 extends over 14 amino acids. The V and J ends lost 3 bases and 5 bases, in that order; junction bases with no gene match: 9. The CDR3 nucleotides are TGCAGCGTTGATTCGGGACTATCCGGGGAGACCCAGTACTTC. Its translation is CSVDSGLSGETQYF.

V gene TRBV12-3 or TRBV12-4 combines with J gene TRBJ2-5; 7 bases align to TRBD2. CDR3 size: 14 residues. The ends lost 6 bases at V and 5 bases at J; junction bases unmatched: 9. The chain's CDR3 is CASSHLAGSETQYF. The CDR3 nucleotides read TGTGCCAGCAGCCACTTAGCGGGTAGCGAGACCCAGTACTTC.